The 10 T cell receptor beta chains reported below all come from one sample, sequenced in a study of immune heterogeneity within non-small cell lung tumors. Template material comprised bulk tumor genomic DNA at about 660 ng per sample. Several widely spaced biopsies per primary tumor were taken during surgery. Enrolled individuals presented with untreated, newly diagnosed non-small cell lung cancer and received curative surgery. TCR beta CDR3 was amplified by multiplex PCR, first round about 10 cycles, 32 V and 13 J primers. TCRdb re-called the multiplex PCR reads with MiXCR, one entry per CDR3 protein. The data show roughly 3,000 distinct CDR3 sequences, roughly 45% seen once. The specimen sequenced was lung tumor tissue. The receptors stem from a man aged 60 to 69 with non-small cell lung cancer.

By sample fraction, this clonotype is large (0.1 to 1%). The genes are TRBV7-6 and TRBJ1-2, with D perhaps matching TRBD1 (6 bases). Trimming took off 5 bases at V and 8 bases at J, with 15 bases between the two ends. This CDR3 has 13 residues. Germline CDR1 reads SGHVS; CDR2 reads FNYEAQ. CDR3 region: CASSKTQGDGYTF. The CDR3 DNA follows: TGTGCCAGCAGCAAAACACAGGGTGACGGCTACACCTTC.

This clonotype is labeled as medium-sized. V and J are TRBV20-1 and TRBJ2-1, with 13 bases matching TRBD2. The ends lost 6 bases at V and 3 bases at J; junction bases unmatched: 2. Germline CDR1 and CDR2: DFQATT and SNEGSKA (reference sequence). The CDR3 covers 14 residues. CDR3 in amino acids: CSARLAGGYNEQFF. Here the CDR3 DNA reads TGCAGTGCCAGACTAGCGGGAGGCTACAATGAGCAGTTCTTC.

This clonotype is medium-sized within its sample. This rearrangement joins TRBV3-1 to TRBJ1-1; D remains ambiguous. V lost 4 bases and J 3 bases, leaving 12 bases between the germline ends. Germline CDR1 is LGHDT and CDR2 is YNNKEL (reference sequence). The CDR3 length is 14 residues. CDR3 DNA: TGTGCCAGCAGCCTAAGACATGGCGACACTGAAGCTTTCTTT. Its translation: CASSLRHGDTEAFF.

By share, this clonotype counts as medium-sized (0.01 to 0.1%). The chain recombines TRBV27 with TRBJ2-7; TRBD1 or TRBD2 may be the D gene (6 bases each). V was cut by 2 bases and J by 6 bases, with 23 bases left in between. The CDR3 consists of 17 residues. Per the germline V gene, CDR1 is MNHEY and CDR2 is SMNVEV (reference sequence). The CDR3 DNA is TGTGCCAGCAGTTTACGGGAGAGGGGACATGGGATATGCGAGCAGTACGTC. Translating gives CASSLRERGHGICEQYV.

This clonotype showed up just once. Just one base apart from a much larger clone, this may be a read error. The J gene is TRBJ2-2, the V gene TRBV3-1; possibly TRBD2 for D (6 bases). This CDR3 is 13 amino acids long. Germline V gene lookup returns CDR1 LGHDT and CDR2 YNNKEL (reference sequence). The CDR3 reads CARSQTGAGELFF. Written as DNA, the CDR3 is TGTGCCAGGAGCCAAACGGGGGCCGGGGAGCTGTTTTTT.

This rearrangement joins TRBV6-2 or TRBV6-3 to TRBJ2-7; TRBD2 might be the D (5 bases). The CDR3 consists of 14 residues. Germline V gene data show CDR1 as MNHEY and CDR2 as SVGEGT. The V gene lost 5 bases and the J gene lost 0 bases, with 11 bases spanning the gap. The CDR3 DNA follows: TGTGCCAGCAGTCGTTTCCGGGGCTCCTACGAGCAGTACTTC. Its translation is CASSRFRGSYEQYF.

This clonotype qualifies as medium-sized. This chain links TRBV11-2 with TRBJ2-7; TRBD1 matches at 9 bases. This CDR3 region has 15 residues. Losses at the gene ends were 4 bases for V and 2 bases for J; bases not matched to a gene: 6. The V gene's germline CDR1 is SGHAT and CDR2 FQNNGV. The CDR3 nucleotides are TGTGCCAGCAGCTCTGGACAGGGGAGGGCCTACGAGCAGTACGTC. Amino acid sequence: CASSSGQGRAYEQYV.

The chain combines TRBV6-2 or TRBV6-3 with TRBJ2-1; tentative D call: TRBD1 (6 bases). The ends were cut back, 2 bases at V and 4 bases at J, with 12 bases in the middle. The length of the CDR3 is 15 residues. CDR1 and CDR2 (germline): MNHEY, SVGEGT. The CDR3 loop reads CASSYEVRGYNEQFF. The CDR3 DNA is TGTGCCAGCAGTTACGAGGTGAGGGGGTACAATGAGCAGTTCTTC.

CDR3 DNA sequence: TGCAGTGCTAGAGATCTAGGCGGACGGGGGGGGGCGATGGAGCAGTACTTC. Translating gives CSARDLGGRGGAMEQYF. The gene calls are TRBV20-1 and TRBJ2-7; 8 bases line up with TRBD2. With 0 bases clipped from V and 7 bases from J, the junction kept 17 bases outside the gene matches. CDR1 and CDR2 from the germline V gene are DFQATT and SNEGSKA (reference sequence). The CDR3 extends over 17 amino acids.

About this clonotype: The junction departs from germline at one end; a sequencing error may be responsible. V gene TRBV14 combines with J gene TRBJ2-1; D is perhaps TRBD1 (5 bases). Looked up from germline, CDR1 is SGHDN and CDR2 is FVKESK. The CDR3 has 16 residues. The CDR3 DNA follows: TGTGCCAGCAGCCAAGATTTCTATGAAGGGGAAAATGAGCAGTGCTTC. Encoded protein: CASSQDFYEGENEQCF.